The entry below describes one T cell receptor (beta chain). Ten or more counts support this clonotype. Its antigen remains undetermined. No base-level quality is on record; no much larger clone is a single base apart. In the ophthalmopathy patients, disease was moderately to severely active, with a Clinical Activity Score of 3 or more, a NOSPECS grade of 4 or more, and a duration of less than 3 months. Patients with uncontrolled infections, other autoimmune diseases, pregnancy or lactation were excluded. Diagnoses were established on the basis of clinical symptoms, serum thyroxine and TRAb, thyroid ultrasound, and orbital computed tomography. PBMCs were separated from about 10 ml of fresh peripheral blood using Ficoll-Paque density gradient centrifugation. Total RNA was extracted with Trizol reagent, and quality was checked on an Agilent 2100 Bioanalyzer. Amplification of TCR beta CDR3 regions was carried out from RNA transcripts. A first-round RT-PCR of the TCR CDR3 used the HTBI primer set with the Qiagen OneStep RT-PCR kit. Libraries were constructed in a second round of multiplex PCR, after which size selection and purification were performed. Paired-end sequencing of the libraries was performed with 100 bp reads on an Illumina HiSeq2000. The authors' analysis ran thus. SOAPnuke was used to process the raw data, with reads discarded if the reads contained adapters or uncalled bases, had a mean Phred below 15, or lacked an exact constant-primer or identifier match. COPE v1.2.5 was used to merge the high-quality paired reads, and each unique nucleotide sequence was defined as a clonotype. MiTCR v1.1 was used to align the clonotypes against IMGT TRBV, TRBD and TRBJ reference segments. Analysis was restricted to V-J combinations with a frequency above 0.0001, which covered 99.2% of repertoires. The TCS score was defined as F50 (clonal expansion) divided by E x V (chaos), with BLOSUM62-based TCRdist calculated between CDR3 peptides within each V-J. Welch's t-statistics and random forest reduced some 510 V-J features to around 14, which were used in a naive Bayes classifier (R e1071). The public reads were reanalyzed by TCRdb: fastp trimming at Q25, MiXCR alignment, in-frame beta chains only. Identical CDR3 protein sequences are pooled into one entry, listed with their most common genes and DNA. These V and J calls are TCRdb output, not the study's own analysis. Within this sample are approximately 250,000 distinct CDR3 sequences, with around 25% of them counted one time only. The ten largest clones represent about a third of the sample.

These data originate in a study of T cells in Graves' hyperthyroidism and ophthalmopathy (dated by TCRdb to about 2019). With respect to the entire study: Peripheral blood was collected at initial diagnosis, before any treatment. The roughly 100 discovery patients were randomly split 7:3 into training and test sets. TCR V-J signatures able to tell the groups apart were searched for in a discovery cohort of 100 patients, of whom more than 40 had Graves' ophthalmopathy and some 60 had stable Graves' hyperthyroidism. Thyroid tissue and blood T-cell repertoires from more than five Graves' hyperthyroidism patients were also compared in the study. The paper reports TCR Vbeta CDR3 sequencing of roughly 140 peripheral blood samples: some 44 ophthalmopathy, 70 to 85 hyperthyroidism and around 17 progressor patients. Prospective prediction of ophthalmopathy was tested in an independent validation cohort of 18 to 20 hyperthyroidism patients and 17 patients who later progressed to ophthalmopathy. Following sampling, methimazole starting at 30 mg daily was given to hyperthyroidism patients, and high-dose intravenous methylprednisolone was given to ophthalmopathy patients.

Deletion took 5 bases off V and 3 bases off J, with a span of 10 bases between the germline ends. The CDR1 and CDR2 encoded by the germline V gene are SGHTA and FQGNSA. The CDR3 sequence holds 14 residues, the cysteine and phenylalanine included. The only DNA kept is the CDR3, 42 bases in frame from the first base. Broad study findings and their caveats: During validation, the model predicted progression to ophthalmopathy a median of around 6 months ahead of onset, with roughly 65% sensitivity and roughly 75% specificity. No statistical method was used to fix the sample size in advance, and group allocation was not hidden from the investigators. In cross-validation, a model built on a 13 V-J signature told ophthalmopathy apart from stable hyperthyroidism with approximately 90% sensitivity and roughly 83% specificity, and in testing the same model reached 80%/75%. Most expanded thyroid clonotypes (frequency above 0.001) were also detected in blood, a finding suggesting that blood repertoires may reflect thyroid immune responses.

The source material was blood. The sequence was obtained from a woman in her 40s with Graves' ophthalmopathy. Here the chain combines TRBV7-2 and TRBJ2-2, with a weak D call of TRBD1 (6 bases match). The nucleotides are TGTGCCAGCAGCCGAAGGACAGACACCGGGGAGCTGTTTTTT. Its protein product is CASSRRTDTGELFF.